Following are 4 T cell receptor beta chains from one sample sequenced in a study of blood T cell repertoires in COVID-19 (dated by TCRdb to 2020 to 2021). The library was produced with the immunoSEQ multiplex PCR assay. TCRdb re-hosts the immuneACCESS table, in-frame sequences only. Its copies lack some clones; in the studies checked, an unresolved V gene accounts for under half of them, and the cause for the rest is not known. Here the sample has fewer than 70,000 clones; less than 90% occur a single time. The ten largest account for 2.5% to 3% of the sample. Sequencing was carried out using peripheral blood. The receptors shown here come from a man of 80 years or more with acute or convalescent COVID-19.

This chain joins TRBV6-6 and TRBJ2-7, with a tentative D call TRBD1 (5 bases). The V end was cut by 2 bases, the J end by 4 bases, with 12 bases between. Germline values: CDR1 MNHNY, CDR2 SVGAGI (reference sequence). The CDR3 sequence is 14 residues long. The CDR3: CASSYLQGAYEQYF. The CDR3 coding sequence is TGTGCCAGCAGTTACCTACAAGGGGCTTACGAGCAGTACTTC.

The chain uses TRBV24-1 and TRBJ2-2; D is perhaps TRBD1 (6 bases). V dropped 1 base and J dropped 7 bases, with 18 bases sitting between them. In germline, CDR1 is KGHDR, CDR2 SFDVKD. This CDR3 is 17 amino acids long. DNA for the CDR3: TGTGCCACCAGTGATTTAGGCGACCAGGGGTTCCACGGGGAGCTGTTTTTT. As protein: CATSDLGDQGFHGELFF.

In this sample, this clone turned up a few times. The CDR3 loop is CASSLGLSARRHF. The CDR3 DNA reads TGTGCCAGCAGTTTAGGGTTAAGCGCCAGACGGCATTTT. This sequence joins TRBV27 and TRBJ1-5; D is unresolved. Germline V gene lookup returns CDR1 MNHEY and CDR2 SMNVEV (reference sequence). The CDR3 sequence is 13 residues long. V was clipped by 2 bases and J by 15 bases, with 17 bases between them.

The chain recombines TRBV14 with TRBJ1-1; a weak D match, TRBD1 (5 bases). The germline gives CDR1 SGHDN, CDR2 FVKESK. The CDR3 runs 14 residues. V lost 4 bases, J lost 5 bases, and 14 bases lay in between. The CDR3 loop reads CASSPEGSRTEAFF. CDR3 nucleotides: TGTGCCAGCAGCCCGGAGGGGAGTCGGACTGAAGCTTTCTTT.